This T cell receptor beta chain derives from a study of response to subunit inactivated influenza vaccine. Each CDR3 protein gets one entry after TCRdb re-called the RT-PCR reads with MiXCR. The sample has just under 550,000 distinct CDR3 sequences; 20% to 25% are singletons. Trimming took off 3 bases at V and 3 bases at J, with 18 bases between the two ends. Germline loops: CDR1 LGHNT, CDR2 FRNRAP. The CDR3 is 17 residues long. In addition, the sample was reused for a study of T cells expressing NK-cell markers. That report notes: A 5'RACE template switching approach incorporating UMIs was used to make TCR beta cDNA. Repertoire data for TCR beta were derived from sorted T cells (CD3+CD56+NKG2C+, CD3+CD56+NKG2C- and CD3+CD56-NKG2C+). The contribution of dominant NKG2C+ clonotypes to CD8+ T cells in roughly six donors was roughly 1.0-7.0%. Whether expanded NKG2C+ T cell clones were HCMV-specific remained unclear.

The TCR was taken from a man aged 45-60 years who received an inactivated influenza vaccine. Sequencing was performed on CD4+ T cells sorted from PBMCs, taken 11 to 12 days after vaccination. This chain links TRBV12-5 with TRBJ2-1; TRBD2 might be the D (6 bases). This CDR3 is CASGLTSAEGSYNEQFF. For the CDR3, the DNA is TGTGCTAGTGGTTTAACCTCAGCGGAGGGAAGCTACAATGAGCAGTTCTTC.